Listed here are 3 T cell receptor beta chains from one sample, sequenced in a study of cytomegalovirus exposure and HLA in healthy donors (TCRdb year 2017). Library generation was performed with the immunoSEQ multiplex PCR assay. The multiplex PCR relied on a mix of 60 forward primers for TCR Vbeta segments and 13 reverse primers for TCR Jbeta segments. TCRdb took over this immuneACCESS table, retaining in-frame rearrangements with V and J assigned. Such tables are incomplete; in checked studies, under half of the missing clones stem from an unresolved V gene, and the remainder is unexplained. The sample table holds 150,000 or so clones, of which more than 70% were seen once. The ten top clones hold 2% to 3% of the sample. The sample consisted of PBMCs. All receptors derive from a man over 45 in good health and CMV-seronegative.

This chain connects TRBV30 to TRBJ2-1, with 7 bases aligning to TRBD1. Unmatched junction bases numbered 9, after V lost 3 bases and J lost 7 bases. The CDR3 totals 14 residues. The germline V gene encodes CDR1 GTSNPN and CDR2 SVGIG (reference sequence). The CDR3: CAWRDLTGSNEQFF. CDR3 DNA sequence: TGTGCCTGGAGAGATTTGACAGGGAGTAATGAGCAGTTCTTC.

The chain couples TRBV7-2 to TRBJ2-5, with TRBD2 as a possible D gene (5 bases). Trimming left V 5 bases short and J 5 bases short, with 15 bases between. The CDR3 runs 14 residues. Germline lookup yields CDR1 SGHTA and CDR2 FQGNSA. The CDR3 bases are TGTGCCAGCAGCCTCGGAGGCGGCTTGGAGACCCAGTACTTC. Its translation is CASSLGGGLETQYF.

The gene calls are TRBV25-1 and TRBJ1-1, with D possibly TRBD1 on 5 matching bases. The CDR3 runs to 14 residues. With 5 bases removed from V and 4 bases from J, the gap between germline ends came to 14 bases. Germline CDR1 and CDR2: MGHDK and SYGVNS. In DNA, the CDR3 is TGTGCCAGCAGTCTAGGTACAAGGGGCACTGAAGCTTTCTTT. As protein: CASSLGTRGTEAFF.